This T cell receptor beta chain was identified during a study of control samples from healthy donors and cancer patients. This clone was observed a handful of times. Libraries were prepared by immunoSEQ multiplex PCR; TCRdb keeps only in-frame clonotypes and omits some of them. The data hold about 170,000 clones, with approximately 91% observed a single time. The V gene's germline CDR1 is SGHRS and CDR2 YFSETQ. This CDR3 spans 14 amino acids. Trimming shortened V by 0 bases and J by 8 bases, and 9 bases separated the two germline ends. V is TRBV5-1 and J is TRBJ1-6, with D unclear. Sequencing was carried out using blood. This sequence was found in a woman aged 40 to 50 in good health. CDR3 nucleotides: TGCGCCAGCAGCTTGGGAGTTTTGGATTCACCCCTCCACTTT. Translating it yields CASSLGVLDSPLHF.